This T cell receptor (beta chain) was captured by sequencing in a study of blood T cell repertoires in COVID-19. Study information: The cDNA or gDNA used as material had been derived from T cells, B-cell-depleted T cells, or PBMCs.

Original handling: It was from reference gene primer amplification that nucleated cell counts were estimated. Some clones are missing from TCRdb's copy, which holds only in-frame ones; the method was immunoSEQ multiplex PCR. V, J and clone size are those of that table, while D and trimming were read from the DNA. The table lists some 250,000 clones, approximately 90% of them singletons. Residents of about two dozen US areas, aged about 18 to 89 years, made up the participants. Two negative PCRs, clearance, or symptom resolution were required of recovered Cohort 3 donors. CDR1 is SGHNT and CDR2 is YENEEA in the germline V gene. This CDR3 comprises 18 residues. Trimming removed 5 bases from V and 5 bases from J, with 27 bases in between.

This receptor was obtained from a man in his forties who had recovered from COVID-19. This chain uses TRBV11-3 with TRBJ2-5; TRBD2 might be the D (6 bases). The material sequenced was PBMCs or T cells enriched from blood (not recorded which). The CDR3 DNA follows: TGTGCCAGCAGCCCCGGGGGATTGTGGGGAGCTCCTTGGGAGACCCAGTACTTC. Translating gives CASSPGGLWGAPWETQYF.